This record covers a single T cell receptor (beta chain). Cohort assignment relied on participant-reported clinical history. Exposed participants encountered a COVID-19 case during the 2 weeks preceding study entry. The data are from a study of blood T cell repertoires in COVID-19. About the research overall: From T cells, B-cell-depleted T cells, or PBMCs came the material, which was cDNA or gDNA.

In the study's own analysis: Nucleated cell number was recorded as an estimate derived from reference gene primer amplification. Only in-frame clones appear in the TCRdb table, and some are missing; sequencing was by immunoSEQ multiplex PCR. That table gives V, J and clone size, and the DNA gave D and trimming. The repertoire has around 250,000 clones, 75% to 95% of them found once; the top ten carry less than 3.5%. This clonotype originated in a man between 40 and 49 years old who had been exposed to COVID-19. Sample: PBMCs or T cells enriched from blood (not recorded which).

The CDR3 protein is CASSQVRDSGYTF. The CDR3 nucleotides are TGTGCCAGCAGCCAAGTCCGGGATTCTGGCTACACCTTC. V and J are TRBV3-1 (or the pseudogene TRBV3-2) and TRBJ1-2; D call uncertain. Germline V lookup: CDR1 LGHDT, CDR2 YNNKEL (reference sequence). The V end lost 1 base, the J end lost 7 bases, and 10 bases lay between the germline ends. The length of the CDR3 is 13 residues.